The sequence of this T cell receptor beta chain was determined in a study of monozygotic twins with cystic fibrosis. Notes on the study in general: Clonality was generally low (median about 0.01), higher in the most severe patients.

Some clones are missing from TCRdb's copy, which holds only in-frame ones; the method was immunoSEQ multiplex PCR. Of 18,000 or so clones in the sample, about 90% were seen once. This CDR3 has 15 amino acids. CDR1 is MDHEN, CDR2 SYDVKM, per germline. V was pared by 1 base and J by 1 base, with 10 bases between. To note about this clone: Its antigen is not identified.

Sequencing was performed on blood. The chain is built from TRBV28 and TRBJ1-1, with D unresolved. The source is a girl aged 2-9 years with cystic fibrosis. CDR3 protein: CASSLFVAGNTEAFF. The CDR3 DNA sequence: TGTGCCAGCAGTTTATTTGTGGCGGGGAACACTGAAGCTTTCTTT.